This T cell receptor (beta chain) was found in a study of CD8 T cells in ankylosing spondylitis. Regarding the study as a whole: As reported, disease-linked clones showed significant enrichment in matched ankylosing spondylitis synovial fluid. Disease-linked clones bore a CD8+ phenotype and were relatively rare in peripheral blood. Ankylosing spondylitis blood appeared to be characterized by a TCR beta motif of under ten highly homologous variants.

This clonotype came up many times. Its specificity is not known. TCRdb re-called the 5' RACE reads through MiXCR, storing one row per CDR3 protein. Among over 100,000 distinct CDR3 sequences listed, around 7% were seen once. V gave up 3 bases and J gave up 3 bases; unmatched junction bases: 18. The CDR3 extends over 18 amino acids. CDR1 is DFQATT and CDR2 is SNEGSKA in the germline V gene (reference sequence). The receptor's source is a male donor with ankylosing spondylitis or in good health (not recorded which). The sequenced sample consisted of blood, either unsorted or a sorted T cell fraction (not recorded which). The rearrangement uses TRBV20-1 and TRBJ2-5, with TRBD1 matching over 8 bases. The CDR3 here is CSASPGQGKPQGKETQYF. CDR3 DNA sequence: TGCAGTGCTAGCCCCGGACAGGGAAAGCCTCAGGGAAAAGAGACCCAGTACTTC.